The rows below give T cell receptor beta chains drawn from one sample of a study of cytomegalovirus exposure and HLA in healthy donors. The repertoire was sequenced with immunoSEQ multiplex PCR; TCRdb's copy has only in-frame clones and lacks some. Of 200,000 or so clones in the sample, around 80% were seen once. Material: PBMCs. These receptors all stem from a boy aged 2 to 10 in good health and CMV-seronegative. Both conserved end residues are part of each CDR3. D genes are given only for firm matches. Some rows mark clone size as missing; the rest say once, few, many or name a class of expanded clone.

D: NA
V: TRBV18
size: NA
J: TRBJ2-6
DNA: TGTGCCAGCTCACCACCGCGGTACTCTGGGGCCAACGTCCTGACTTTC
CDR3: CASSPPRYSGANVLTF

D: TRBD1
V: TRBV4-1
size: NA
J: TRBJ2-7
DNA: TGCGCCAGCAGCCAAGATCTCAAGCGAGGGGGCAGGACCTACGAGCAGTACTTC
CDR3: CASSQDLKRGGRTYEQYF

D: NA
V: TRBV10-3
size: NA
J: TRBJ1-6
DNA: TGTGCCATCAGTCCCGCGGAGGAGACGGTTAATTCACCCCTCCACTTT
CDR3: CAISPAEETVNSPLHF

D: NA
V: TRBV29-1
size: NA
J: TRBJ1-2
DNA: TGCAGCGCGCCCCAGGGTAAGGGTAACTATGGCTACACCTTC
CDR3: CSAPQGKGNYGYTF

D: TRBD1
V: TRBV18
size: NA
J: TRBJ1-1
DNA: TGTGCCAGCTCAAAGACAGGGGGCGCGGTCACTGAAGCTTTCTTT
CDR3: CASSKTGGAVTEAFF

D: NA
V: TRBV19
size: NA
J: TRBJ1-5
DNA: TGTGCCAGTAGTCAGGGGCGGGATCAGCCCCAGCATTTT
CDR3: CASSQGRDQPQHF

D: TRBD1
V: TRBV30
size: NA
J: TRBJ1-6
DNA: TGTGCCTGGAGTGGGGACAGATCCTATAATTCACCCCTCCACTTT
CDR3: CAWSGDRSYNSPLHF

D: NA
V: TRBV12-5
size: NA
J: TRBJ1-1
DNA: TGTGCTAGTGGTTTGCCTTTGGAGGGCCGGGGAGAAGCTTTCTTT
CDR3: CASGLPLEGRGEAFF

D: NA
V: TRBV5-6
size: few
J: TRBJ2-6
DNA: TGTGCCAGCAGCTCCGGCTCTGGGGCCAACGTCCTGACTTTC
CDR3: CASSSGSGANVLTF

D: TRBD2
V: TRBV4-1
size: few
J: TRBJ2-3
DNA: TGCGCCAGCAGCCAACCAGCCAGGACTAGCGGGACCACAGATACGCAGTATTTT
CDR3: CASSQPARTSGTTDTQYF

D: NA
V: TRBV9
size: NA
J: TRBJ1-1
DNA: TGTGCCAGCAGCGGGGAGGGCGGGGACACTGAAGCTTTCTTT
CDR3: CASSGEGGDTEAFF

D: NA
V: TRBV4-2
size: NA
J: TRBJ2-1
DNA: TGTGCCAGCAGCCATGCCCCCCCCCGGGTAACCTACAATGAGCAGTTCTTC
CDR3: CASSHAPPRVTYNEQFF

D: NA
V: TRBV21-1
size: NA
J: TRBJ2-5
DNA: TGTGCCAGCAAATCTAGTTCAGAGACCCAGTACTTC
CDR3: CASKSSSETQYF

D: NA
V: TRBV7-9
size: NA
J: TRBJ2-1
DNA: TGTGCCAGCAGCTTAGACGGAGTGGGAGACAATGAGCAGTTCTTC
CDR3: CASSLDGVGDNEQFF

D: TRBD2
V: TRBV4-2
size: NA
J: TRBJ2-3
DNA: TGTGCCAGCAGCCAGGCTAGCGGGGGGGCAGATACGCAGTATTTT
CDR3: CASSQASGGADTQYF

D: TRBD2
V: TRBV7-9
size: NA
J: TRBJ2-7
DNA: TGTGCCAGCAGCCAGTGGACTAGCGCGGCCTCCTACGAGCAGTACTTC
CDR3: CASSQWTSAASYEQYF

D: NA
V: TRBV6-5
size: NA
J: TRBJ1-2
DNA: TGTGCCAGCAGCGGGACTTTATTGGAGGGCTACACCTTC
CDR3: CASSGTLLEGYTF